This TCR beta chain was recovered during a study of blood T cells in healthy people across ages. Study outcomes and limitations: Older age coincided with a roughly linear decline in TCR beta diversity per million T cells. There was no known CMV status for donors, so expanded clonotype changes were possibly confounded.

The CDR3 loop spans 15 amino acids. Germline V gene data show CDR1 as SQVTM and CDR2 as ANQGSEA. J gave up 5 bases and V 6 bases, and 11 bases lay outside the gene matches. A sample-barcoded 5' primer and a J-beta primer mix were used in a second PCR of about 7 to 12 cycles. MiXCR, run by TCRdb on the 5' RACE reads, gives a single entry per CDR3 protein. In the table there are 450,000 to 700,000 distinct CDR3 sequences, approximately 27% of which are singletons. Worth noting for this clonotype: What it binds is unknown.

The rearrangement joins TRBV29-1 to TRBJ2-5; 11 bases agree with TRBD2. The sample taken for sequencing was blood. The TCR was taken from an older woman in good health. The CDR3 nucleotides are TGCAGCGTGGGGACTAGCGGCATACAGGGGGAGACCCAGTACTTC. Amino acid sequence: CSVGTSGIQGETQYF.